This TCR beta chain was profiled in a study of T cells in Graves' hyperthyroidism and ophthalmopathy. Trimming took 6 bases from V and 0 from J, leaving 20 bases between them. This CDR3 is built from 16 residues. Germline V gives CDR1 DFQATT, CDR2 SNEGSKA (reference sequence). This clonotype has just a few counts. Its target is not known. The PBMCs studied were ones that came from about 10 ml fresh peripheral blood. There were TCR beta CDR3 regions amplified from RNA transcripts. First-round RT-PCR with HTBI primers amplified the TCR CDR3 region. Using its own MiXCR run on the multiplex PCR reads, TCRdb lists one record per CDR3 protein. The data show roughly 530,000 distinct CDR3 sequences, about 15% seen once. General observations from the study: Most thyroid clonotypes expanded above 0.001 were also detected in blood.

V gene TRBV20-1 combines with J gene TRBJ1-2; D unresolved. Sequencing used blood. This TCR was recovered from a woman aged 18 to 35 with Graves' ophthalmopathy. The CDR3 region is CSANQVGFPANYGYTF. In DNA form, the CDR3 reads TGCAGTGCAAACCAGGTTGGGTTCCCAGCTAACTATGGCTACACCTTC.